This TCR beta chain stems from a study of metastatic and nonmetastatic thyroid tumors. Study background: Both malignant and benign thyroid patients supplied peripheral blood and tumor or nodule tissue samples, across which the repertoires of these patients were then compared.

General study points: In both blood and tumor samples, TCR beta diversity was reported significantly higher for malignant than benign nodules.

Original processing methods: The study took CDR3 differences across clinicopathological groups and made a distant-metastasis classifier for papillary thyroid cancer from them. TCRdb reassembled clones from the PCR reads with MiXCR. The V and J calls and clone size are TCRdb's, not the authors'. The table includes around 38,000 clones, 28% detected once. No patient received treatment before thyroid surgery. This clone was found a few times. Its target is not known. The CDR3 consists of 19 residues. V lost 3 bases to trimming and J lost 0 bases, with 22 bases between them. Germline CDR1 SGDLS, CDR2 YYNGEE.

The chain carries TRBV9 and TRBJ1-3; a possible D gene is TRBD1 (5 bases). Material for sequencing was blood. This clonotype was obtained from a male donor with papillary thyroid cancer or a benign thyroid nodule (not recorded which). Some clones in this sample may be carry-over from other donors' samples. The CDR3 nucleotides are TGTGCCAGCAGCGCAACCTTCGGGGCAGAACTATTCTCTGGAAACACCATATATTTT. This translates into CASSATFGAELFSGNTIYF.